The present T cell receptor (beta chain) was sequenced within a study of cytomegalovirus exposure and HLA in healthy donors. Looked up from germline, CDR1 is SQVTM and CDR2 is ANQGSEA. This CDR3 region has 12 residues. J lost 5 bases, V lost 6 bases, and 4 bases had no gene match. TCRdb keeps only in-frame clones here, not all; method: immunoSEQ multiplex PCR. The profile shows about 240,000 clones, approximately 86% of them singletons. The sequence was obtained from a woman in her 30s in good health and CMV-seropositive. The chain links TRBV29-1 to TRBJ2-7; 10 bases match TRBD2. Sequenced: PBMCs. CDR3 sequence (DNA): TGCAGCGTAGCGGGAGGGCCTGACGAGCAGTACTTC. Its translation: CSVAGGPDEQYF.